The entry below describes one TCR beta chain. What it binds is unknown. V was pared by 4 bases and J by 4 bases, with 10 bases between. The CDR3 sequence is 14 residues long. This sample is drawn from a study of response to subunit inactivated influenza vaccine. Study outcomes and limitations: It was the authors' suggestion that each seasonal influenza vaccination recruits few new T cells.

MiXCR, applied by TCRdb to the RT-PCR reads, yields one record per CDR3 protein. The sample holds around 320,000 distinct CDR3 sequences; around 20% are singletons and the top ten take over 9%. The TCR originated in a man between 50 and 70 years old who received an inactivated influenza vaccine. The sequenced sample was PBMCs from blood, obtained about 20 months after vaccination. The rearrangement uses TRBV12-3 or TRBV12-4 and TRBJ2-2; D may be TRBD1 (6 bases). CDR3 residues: CASSSQGPTGELFF. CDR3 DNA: TGTGCCAGCAGTTCCCAGGGGCCCACCGGGGAGCTGTTTTTT.